Sequencing of this TCR beta chain was carried out in a study of a mutant IDH1 vaccine in newly diagnosed glioma. Here immunoSEQ multiplex PCR was the method, and the copy in TCRdb shows in-frame clones only, minus some. The repertoire has approximately 35,000 clones, around 90% of them found once; the top ten carry 4.5% to 5.5%. Germline V gene sequence: CDR1 MGHRA, CDR2 YSYEKL. The CDR3 has 15 residues. V was pared by 0 bases and J by 4 bases, with 12 bases between. The sample's time point: week 47, end of study. In the vaccine, a single dose held 300 ug of the mutant IDH1 20-mer peptide, along with topical imiquimod. This clone has a single count. Antigen unknown.

The sequencing used PBMCs, collected from a glioma patient whose treatment included an IDH1 peptide vaccine. The TCR originated in a woman aged 40 to 50 with glioma. The V gene is TRBV4-1, the J gene TRBJ1-1; D unresolved. CDR3 in DNA: TGCGCCAGCAGCCAAGACGCACGAGGGAGCACTGAAGCTTTCTTT. It yields the protein CASSQDARGSTEAFF.